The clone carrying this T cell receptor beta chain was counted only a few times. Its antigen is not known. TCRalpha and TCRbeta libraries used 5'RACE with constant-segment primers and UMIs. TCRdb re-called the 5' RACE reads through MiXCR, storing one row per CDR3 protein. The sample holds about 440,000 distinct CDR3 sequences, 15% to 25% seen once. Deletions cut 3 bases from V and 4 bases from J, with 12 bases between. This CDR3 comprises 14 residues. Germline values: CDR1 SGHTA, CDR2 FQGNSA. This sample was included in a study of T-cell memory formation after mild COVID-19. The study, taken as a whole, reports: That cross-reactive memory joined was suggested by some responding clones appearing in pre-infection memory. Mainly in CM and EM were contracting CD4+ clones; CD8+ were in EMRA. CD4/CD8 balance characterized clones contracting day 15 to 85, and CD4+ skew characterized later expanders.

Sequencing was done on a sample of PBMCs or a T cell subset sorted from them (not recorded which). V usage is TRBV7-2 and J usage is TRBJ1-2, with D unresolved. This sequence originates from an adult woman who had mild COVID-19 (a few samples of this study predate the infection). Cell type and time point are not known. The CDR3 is CASSFQGISYGYTF. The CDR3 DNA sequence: TGTGCCAGCAGCTTCCAAGGAATCTCCTATGGCTACACCTTC.